This T cell receptor beta chain was captured by sequencing in a study of blood T cell repertoires in COVID-19. All enrollees were roughly 18 to 89 years old and from roughly 26 US areas. The study assigned cohorts using participant-reported clinical history. Method: immunoSEQ multiplex PCR; TCRdb's copy keeps in-frame clones and lacks some. The sample holds 330,000 or so clones, roughly 86% seen once. CDR1 and CDR2 from the germline V gene are MDHEN and SYDVKM. The CDR3 consists of 17 residues. V was shortened by 0 bases and J by 8 bases, with 22 bases between the two germline ends. The rearrangement links TRBV28 to TRBJ1-1; weak D call: TRBD1 (5 bases). Material: PBMCs or T cells enriched from blood (not recorded which). The sequence derives from a young woman who had been exposed to COVID-19. CDR3 bases: TGTGCCAGCAGTTTATGGCCCCGCTTTTCAGGGATGGACGAAGCTTTCTTT. It is translated as CASSLWPRFSGMDEAFF.